The sequence of this T cell receptor (beta chain) was determined in a study of blood T cell repertoires in COVID-19. Study-wide background: COVID-19 samples collected from the United States, Italy and Spain covered acute and convalescent phases. T cells, B-cell-depleted T cells, or PBMCs provided the cDNA or gDNA that served as material.

The CDR3 has 16 residues. V was clipped by 5 bases and J by 1 base, with 15 bases between them. CDR1 is LNHDA and CDR2 is SQIVND in the germline V gene (reference sequence). In the source study's methods: Quantification of nucleated cells was approximated via reference gene primer amplification. Produced via immunoSEQ multiplex PCR; TCRdb's table is partial and in-frame only. D and trimming come from the DNA, and the V and J calls and clone size come from that table. Here the sample spans about 61,000 clones, approximately 83% being singletons. The sequenced material came from peripheral blood. The chain uses TRBV19 and TRBJ1-5; tentatively, D is TRBD1 (6 bases). This clonotype was obtained from a human donor in a cohort sampled during active COVID-19. DNA of the CDR3: TGTGCCAGTAGTTCCCAGGGGAAGAAAAGCAATCAGCCCCAGCATTTT. Its translation: CASSSQGKKSNQPQHF.